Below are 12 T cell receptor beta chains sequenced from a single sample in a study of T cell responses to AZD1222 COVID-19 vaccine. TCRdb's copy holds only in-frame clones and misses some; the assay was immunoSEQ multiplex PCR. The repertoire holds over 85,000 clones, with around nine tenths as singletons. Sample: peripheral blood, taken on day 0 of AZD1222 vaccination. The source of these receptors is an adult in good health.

The CDR3 reads CATSESGTGKTGELFF. CDR3 sequence (DNA): TGTGCCACCAGTGAGTCCGGGACAGGGAAGACCGGGGAGCTGTTTTTT. V is TRBV24-1 and J is TRBJ2-2; 9 bases line up with TRBD1. The CDR3 totals 16 residues. The V segment lost 4 bases and the J segment 5 bases; nucleotides outside the gene matches: 7. CDR1 is KGHDR, CDR2 SFDVKD, per germline.

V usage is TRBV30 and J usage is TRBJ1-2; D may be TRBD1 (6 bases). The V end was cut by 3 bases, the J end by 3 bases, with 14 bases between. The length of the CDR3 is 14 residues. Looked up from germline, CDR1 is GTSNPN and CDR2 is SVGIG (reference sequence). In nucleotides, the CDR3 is TGTGCCTGGAGAGGGGGGGCGGAAGACTATGGCTACACCTTC. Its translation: CAWRGGAEDYGYTF.

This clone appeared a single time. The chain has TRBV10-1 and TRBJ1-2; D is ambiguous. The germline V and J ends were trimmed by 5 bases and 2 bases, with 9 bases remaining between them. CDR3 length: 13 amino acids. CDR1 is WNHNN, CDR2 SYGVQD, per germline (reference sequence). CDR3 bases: TGCGCCAGCAGTTTGGACCGAAACTATGGCTACACCTTC. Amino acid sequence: CASSLDRNYGYTF.

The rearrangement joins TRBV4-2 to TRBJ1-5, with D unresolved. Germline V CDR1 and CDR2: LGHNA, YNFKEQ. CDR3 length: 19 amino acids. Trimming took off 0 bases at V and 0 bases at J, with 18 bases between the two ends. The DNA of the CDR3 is TGTGCCAGCAGCCAAGATCTAAGAGGGAGTTCGGGTAGCAATCAGCCCCAGCATTTT. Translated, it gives CASSQDLRGSSGSNQPQHF.

Here the CDR3 reads CASSLGQSNTEAFF. CDR3 DNA: TGTGCCAGTAGTCTTGGGCAGTCGAACACTGAAGCTTTCTTT. The chain joins TRBV19 to TRBJ1-1; D is uncertain. Germline CDR1 LNHDA, CDR2 SQIVND (reference sequence). V dropped 5 bases and J dropped 1 base, with 11 bases sitting between them. This CDR3 has 14 residues.

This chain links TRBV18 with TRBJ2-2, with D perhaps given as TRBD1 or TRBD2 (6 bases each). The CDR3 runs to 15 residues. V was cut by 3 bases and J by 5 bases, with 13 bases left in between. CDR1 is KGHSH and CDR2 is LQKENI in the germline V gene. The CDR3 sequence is CASSPTGAHTGELFF. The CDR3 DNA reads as TGTGCCAGCTCACCGACGGGGGCGCATACCGGGGAGCTGTTTTTT. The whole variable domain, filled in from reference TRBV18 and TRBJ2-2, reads NAGVMQNPRHLVRRRGQEARLRCSPMKGHSHVYWYRQLPEEGLKFMVYLQKENIIDESGMPKERFSAEFPKEGPSILRIQQVVRGDSAAYFCASSPTGAHTGELFFGEGSRLTVL.

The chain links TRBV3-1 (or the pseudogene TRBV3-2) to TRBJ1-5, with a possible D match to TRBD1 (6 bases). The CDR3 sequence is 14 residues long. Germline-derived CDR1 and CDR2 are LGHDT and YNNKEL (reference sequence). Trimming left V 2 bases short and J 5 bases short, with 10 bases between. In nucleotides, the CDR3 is TGTGCCAGCAGCCAAAGTCAGGGGTATCAGCCCCAGCATTTT. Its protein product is CASSQSQGYQPQHF.

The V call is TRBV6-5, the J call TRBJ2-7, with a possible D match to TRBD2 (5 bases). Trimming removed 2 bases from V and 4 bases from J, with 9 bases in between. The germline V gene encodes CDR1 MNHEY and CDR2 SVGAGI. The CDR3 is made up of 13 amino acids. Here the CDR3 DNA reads TGTGCCAGCAGTTACGAAAGGAGGTACGAGCAGTACTTC. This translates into CASSYERRYEQYF.

The CDR3: CASSVGVGQGVSGANVLTF. In nucleotides, the CDR3 is TGTGCCAGCAGCGTAGGGGTGGGACAGGGGGTCTCTGGGGCCAACGTCCTGACTTTC. J is TRBJ2-6 and V is TRBV9, with 11 bases aligning to TRBD1. The germline V gene has CDR1 SGDLS and CDR2 YYNGEE. The ends lost 0 bases at V and 0 bases at J; junction bases unmatched: 5. The CDR3 is 19 residues long.

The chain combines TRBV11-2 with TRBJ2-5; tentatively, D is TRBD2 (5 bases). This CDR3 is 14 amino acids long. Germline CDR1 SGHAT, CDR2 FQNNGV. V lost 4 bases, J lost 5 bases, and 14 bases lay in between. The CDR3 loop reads CASSSYSEEETQYF. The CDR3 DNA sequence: TGTGCCAGCAGCTCTTATTCGGAGGAGGAGACCCAGTACTTC.

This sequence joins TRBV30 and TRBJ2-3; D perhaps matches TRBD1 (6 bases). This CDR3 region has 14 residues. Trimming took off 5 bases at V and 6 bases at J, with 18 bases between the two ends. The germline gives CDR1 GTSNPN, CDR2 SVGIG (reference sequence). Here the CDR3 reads CAWGKQGEKDTQYF. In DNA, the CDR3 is TGTGCCTGGGGAAAACAGGGAGAGAAGGATACGCAGTATTTT.

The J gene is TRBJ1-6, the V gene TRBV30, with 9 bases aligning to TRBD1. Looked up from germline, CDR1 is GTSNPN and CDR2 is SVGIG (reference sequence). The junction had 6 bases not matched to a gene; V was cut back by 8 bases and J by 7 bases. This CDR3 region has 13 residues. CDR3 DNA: TGTGCCATTAAGGGACAGGGAAATTCACCCCTCCACTTT. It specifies CAIKGQGNSPLHF.